The text below deals with one T cell receptor (beta chain). Its antigen is unknown. TCRdb reprocessed the 5' RACE reads and stores each CDR3 protein as one record, lacking DNA. There are about 140,000 distinct CDR3 sequences in the sample, with under 2.5% held by the top ten. The sample comes from a study of monozygotic twins with inflammatory bowel disease. General study findings and limits: Data gave no support to a single strong signal or clonotype associated with IBD.

This CDR3 comprises 16 residues. CDR1 and CDR2 from the germline V gene are DFQATT and SNEGSKA (reference sequence). Each donor had less than 3 ml of blood drawn. Total RNA was isolated from whole blood without T cell sorting. Sequencing used blood. The genes are TRBV20-1 and TRBJ2-5; TCRdb outputs TRBD1, but without DNA this stays unchecked. The TCR comes from a human donor with ulcerative colitis or Crohn's disease, or a healthy co-twin of an affected twin (not recorded which). CDR3 residues: CSARSPGQGWIETQYF.